Listed below are T cell receptor beta chains from one sample, sequenced in a study of blood T cell repertoires in COVID-19. Assay: immunoSEQ multiplex PCR; the TCRdb copy retains only in-frame clones and omits some. The sample lists 150,000 or so clones; nearly 80% were seen once. The sequenced material came from PBMCs or T cells enriched from blood (not recorded which). The receptors were gathered from a woman between 45 and 65 years old who had recovered from COVID-19. Each CDR3 is given with its conserved first and last residue. Fields, in order: V gene, clone size, J gene, D gene, CDR3 DNA, CDR3 protein. D genes are given only for firm matches. Clone sizes are given selectively: once, few, many, or a class where the clone is expanded.

TRBV27,-,TRBJ2-1,-,TGTGCCAGCAGTTTAAACAGGGAATCAGGTGAGCAGTTCTTC,CASSLNRESGEQFF
TRBV28,-,TRBJ2-2,TRBD2,TGTGCCAGCAGCTACCTCCCCTTACTAGCGGGAACCCCGAACACCGGGGAGCTGTTTTTT,CASSYLPLLAGTPNTGELFF
TRBV5-1,few,TRBJ1-2,-,TGCGCCAGCAGCCCGGACAGAGGTCGGATTGGCTACACCTTC,CASSPDRGRIGYTF
TRBV5-8,-,TRBJ2-1,-,TGTGCCAGCAGCTCCCCCGGGGGACGGGGCAATGAGCAGTTCTTC,CASSSPGGRGNEQFF
TRBV7-9,-,TRBJ1-4,TRBD1,TGTGCCAGCAGCCACGACAGGGAGCAAAAACTGTTTTTT,CASSHDREQKLFF
TRBV19,-,TRBJ2-5,-,TGTGCCAGTAGTATAGCGCAGGGGAAGGAGACCCAGTACTTC,CASSIAQGKETQYF
TRBV7-6,-,TRBJ2-2,-,TGTGCCAGCAGCTTAATAGGACAGATGAACACCGGGGAGCTGTTTTTT,CASSLIGQMNTGELFF
TRBV20-1,-,TRBJ1-4,-,TGCAGTGTACCAGGGGAGGGAAAACTGTTTTTT,CSVPGEGKLFF
TRBV10-3,-,TRBJ1-1,-,TGTGCCATCAGTGACCGGGGTGTGACTGAAGCTTTCTTT,CAISDRGVTEAFF
TRBV3-1/TRBV3-2,-,TRBJ2-7,TRBD2,TGTGCCAGCAGCCAACGGATGGTAGGAGCGGGGGGACACTACGAGCAGTACTTC,CASSQRMVGAGGHYEQYF
TRBV6-1,-,TRBJ2-7,-,TGTGCCAGCAGTTATGCCAGGGCAACCTACGAGCAGTACTTC,CASSYARATYEQYF
TRBV18,-,TRBJ1-1,-,TGTGCCAGCTCACCGCCGGGGAGTCGTGAAGCTTTCTTT,CASSPPGSREAFF
TRBV5-1,-,TRBJ2-3,-,TGCGCCAGCAGCTTGAATCGGCTAGCCCAAAACACAGATACGCAGTATTTT,CASSLNRLAQNTDTQYF
TRBV5-1,-,TRBJ1-1,TRBD1,TGCGCCAGCAGCGAGGGACAGGGGAACACTGAAGCTTTCTTT,CASSEGQGNTEAFF
TRBV10-3,-,TRBJ2-1,TRBD2,TGTGCCACACTGACTAGCGACTCCTACAATGAGCAGTTCTTC,CATLTSDSYNEQFF
TRBV7-8,-,TRBJ2-2,-,TGTGCCAGCAGCTTGACACAGGATGGGGCCGGGGAGCTGTTTTTT,CASSLTQDGAGELFF
TRBV11-3,-,TRBJ2-3,-,TGTGCCAGCAGCGCGGACTTTTTCACAGATACGCAGTATTTT,CASSADFFTDTQYF
TRBV7-2,-,TRBJ2-3,TRBD2,TGTGCCAGCAGCTTACAAGCGGGGGCCATCACAGATACGCAGTATTTT,CASSLQAGAITDTQYF
TRBV9,-,TRBJ1-5,-,TGTGCCAGCAGCCCCCATTCTGATAGGGAGACCCCTTTCAATCAGCCCCAGCATTTT,CASSPHSDRETPFNQPQHF
TRBV7-3,once,TRBJ2-6,TRBD1,TGTGCCAGCAGCCGCGGACGGACAGGACACTCTGGGGCCAACGTCCTGACTTTC,CASSRGRTGHSGANVLTF
TRBV9,few,TRBJ2-1,-,TGTGCCAGCAGCGTAGGTGGGGCCCGGAGGCAGTTCTTC,CASSVGGARRQFF
TRBV29-1,-,TRBJ2-7,TRBD1,TGCAGCGTTGGACAGGGGGTTATGGCTGGGGAGCAGTACTTC,CSVGQGVMAGEQYF
TRBV28,-,TRBJ1-1,TRBD1,TGTGCCAGCAGTTTATCCGGGACAGGGGGCCTACTGAACACTGAAGCTTTCTTT,CASSLSGTGGLLNTEAFF
TRBV11-3,-,TRBJ2-1,TRBD2,TGTGCCAGCAGTCCGGGACTAGCGCCATTTGGGAGGGAGCAGTTCTTC,CASSPGLAPFGREQFF
TRBV27,-,TRBJ1-1,-,TGTGCCAGCACCTCCAGTAACATGAACACTGAAGCTTTCTTT,CASTSSNMNTEAFF
TRBV4-1,-,TRBJ1-6,-,TGCGCCAGCAGCCCTACAGGTCCCCAGTCCTATAATTCACCCCTCCACTTT,CASSPTGPQSYNSPLHF
TRBV19,-,TRBJ1-5,TRBD1,TGTGCCAGTACCATAACCAAGTCAGGGGGTCAGCCCCAGCATTTT,CASTITKSGGQPQHF
TRBV11-3,many,TRBJ2-1,-,TGTGCCAGCAGCTTATATTTTGCGGGAACTTCTTACAATGAGCAGTTCTTC,CASSLYFAGTSYNEQFF
TRBV30,once,TRBJ1-5,-,TGTGCCTGGACCCCCCGCACAGGGAGTACTAATCAGCCCCAGCATTTT,CAWTPRTGSTNQPQHF
TRBV9,-,TRBJ1-4,-,TGTGCCAGCAGCGTACAGGGCGACGAAAAACTGTTTTTT,CASSVQGDEKLFF
TRBV11-2,-,TRBJ2-3,-,TGTGCCAGCAGCTTAGAAGGGAGTTCAGATACGCAGTATTTT,CASSLEGSSDTQYF
TRBV27,-,TRBJ1-5,-,TGTGCCAGCAGTTTAGCAGGGGTAGGTCAGCCCCAGCATTTT,CASSLAGVGQPQHF
TRBV11-3,-,TRBJ1-1,-,TGTGCCAGCAGCTTAGGCAGGGGTGCAACTGAAGCTTTCTTT,CASSLGRGATEAFF
TRBV13,-,TRBJ2-5,TRBD1,TGTGCCAGCAGCGTAATACAGGGGGCACCAGAGACCCAGTACTTC,CASSVIQGAPETQYF
TRBV5-1,-,TRBJ2-7,-,TGCGCCAGCAGCTTGGGACAGAATAGGGCCCACGAGCAGTACTTC,CASSLGQNRAHEQYF
TRBV12-3/TRBV12-4,-,TRBJ2-4,-,TGTGCCAGCAGTCGAAACAGATGGGACATTCAGTACTTC,CASSRNRWDIQYF
TRBV18,-,TRBJ1-2,TRBD1,TGTGCCAGCTCACCTACTCCGGGACAGGGACTGCCTGGCTACACCTTC,CASSPTPGQGLPGYTF
TRBV5-1,few,TRBJ1-2,-,TGCGCCAGCAGCACTGACCCTGGGAGTCTTAGCGGCTACACCTTC,CASSTDPGSLSGYTF
TRBV7-3,-,TRBJ2-6,-,TGTGCCAGCAGCTTTCGTGGGGCCAACGTCCTGACTTTC,CASSFRGANVLTF
TRBV7-9,-,TRBJ2-1,-,TGTGCCAGCAGCCCCGGGTGGGGCGCGGAAAATGAGCAGTTCTTC,CASSPGWGAENEQFF
TRBV5-1,-,TRBJ2-1,TRBD2,TGCGCCAGCAGCTTGGGGGACCCGGGACTAGCGGATACCAATGAGCAGTTCTTC,CASSLGDPGLADTNEQFF